The next 22 T cell receptor beta chains were all read from a single sample in a study of CD8 T cells in Susac syndrome. Random hexamers were used to reverse transcribe 0.5 to 1 ug of RNA. In TCRdb, the immunoSEQ multiplex PCR reads were re-called with MiXCR into one record per CDR3 protein. The sample shows 250,000 or so distinct CDR3 sequences, over 85% of them seen only once. Source material: CD4+ T cells from PBMCs. The receptors derive from a human donor with multiple sclerosis.

The genes are TRBV5-1 and TRBJ2-5, with D maybe TRBD2 (6 bases). The V gene's germline CDR1 is SGHRS and CDR2 YFSETQ. The CDR3 runs to 13 residues. V was cut by 4 bases and J by 3 bases, with 10 bases left in between. CDR3 protein: CASSGGTEETQYF. The CDR3 coding sequence is TGCGCCAGCAGCGGGGGGACGGAAGAGACCCAGTACTTC.

The V call is TRBV29-1, the J call TRBJ1-2; TRBD1 matches at 8 bases. CDR3 length: 13 residues. CDR1 and CDR2 (germline): SQVTM, ANQGSEA. The V segment lost 6 bases and the J segment 3 bases; nucleotides outside the gene matches: 6. The CDR3 bases are TGCAGCGTCACCGGGACAGGACACTATGGCTACACCTTC. Encoded protein: CSVTGTGHYGYTF. The complete variable domain, with remaining parts taken from reference TRBV29-1 and TRBJ1-2, reads SAVISQKPSRDICQRGTSLTIQCQVDSQVTMMFWYRQQPGQSLTLIATANQGSEATYESGFVIDKFPISRPNLTFSTLTVSNMSPEDSSIYLCSVTGTGHYGYTFGSGTRLTVV.

The chain uses TRBV20-1 and TRBJ2-3, with a possible D match to TRBD1 (5 bases). The CDR3 sequence is 13 residues long. CDR1 is DFQATT, CDR2 SNEGSKA, per germline (reference sequence). The ends were cut back, 3 bases at V and 2 bases at J, with 9 bases in the middle. In DNA, the CDR3 is TGCAGTGCTAGGGGGCCAACCACAGATACGCAGTATTTT. Protein sequence: CSARGPTTDTQYF.

The J gene is TRBJ2-7, the V gene TRBV12-3 or TRBV12-4; D not resolved. The CDR3 runs to 15 residues. Trimming took off 1 base at V and 0 bases at J, with 10 bases between the two ends. The CDR3 DNA reads TGTGCCAGCAGTTTAGGTGGCAGCCCCTCCTACGAGCAGTACTTC. As protein: CASSLGGSPSYEQYF.

The genes are TRBV10-3 and TRBJ2-1; D is perhaps TRBD1 (6 bases). CDR1 is ENHRY and CDR2 is SYGVKD in the germline V gene. The CDR3 covers 14 residues. Trimming took off 3 bases at V and 6 bases at J, with 12 bases between the two ends. The CDR3 DNA follows: TGTGCCATCAGTGAATTGGGGGCGGCCAATGAGCAGTTCTTC. This codes for CAISELGAANEQFF.

The chain uses TRBV18 and TRBJ1-3, with D possibly being TRBD1 (5 bases). Between the trimmed V and J ends, which lost 2 bases and 2 bases, there was a span of 13 bases. Germline V CDR1 and CDR2: KGHSH, LQKENI. This CDR3 contains 16 residues. This CDR3 reads CASSPVSTGPGNTIYF. CDR3 bases: TGTGCCAGCTCACCAGTGTCGACGGGACCTGGAAACACCATATATTTT.

The chain recombines TRBV30 with TRBJ2-5; TRBD1 is a possible D gene (5 bases). Germline V gives CDR1 GTSNPN, CDR2 SVGIG (reference sequence). V lost 1 base and J lost 5, with 8 bases in between. The CDR3 has 12 amino acids. CDR3 residues: CAWSGQGETQYF. CDR3 coding DNA: TGTGCCTGGAGTGGGCAGGGTGAGACCCAGTACTTC.

This chain joins TRBV27 and TRBJ2-1; TRBD1 matches 8 bases. V trimming: 4 bases; J trimming: 7 bases; junction bases outside the gene matches: 18. The length of the CDR3 is 18 residues. Germline lookup yields CDR1 MNHEY and CDR2 SMNVEV (reference sequence). CDR3 DNA sequence: TGTGCCAGCAGTTCAAGCCGGGACAGGACTTTTTTCGGGAATGAGCAGTTCTTC. As protein: CASSSSRDRTFFGNEQFF.

The V call is TRBV6-5, the J call TRBJ2-1; TRBD2 agrees at 7 bases. The CDR3 runs to 13 residues. Germline-derived CDR1 and CDR2 are MNHEY and SVGAGI. J gave up 10 bases and V 4 bases, and 7 bases lay outside the gene matches. CDR3 nucleotide sequence: TGTGCCAGCAGTTGGCTGTCTAGCGGCGAGCAGTTCTTC. It is translated as CASSWLSSGEQFF.

This sequence joins TRBV5-4 and TRBJ1-1, with D possibly TRBD1 on 5 matching bases. Trimming took 5 bases from V and 4 from J, leaving 15 bases between them. The length of the CDR3 is 14 residues. From germline, CDR1 is SGHNT and CDR2 YYREEE (reference sequence). Written as DNA, the CDR3 is TGTGCCAGCAGTTCTGAATACAGGTCCACTGAAGCTTTCTTT. Its protein is CASSSEYRSTEAFF.

The chain couples TRBV10-3 to TRBJ2-1; D might be TRBD1 (6 bases). V shed 3 bases and J shed 12 bases, with 9 bases lying between them. From germline, CDR1 is ENHRY and CDR2 SYGVKD. The CDR3 is 11 amino acids. CDR3 DNA: TGTGCCATCAGTGAACAGGGCTCGCAGTTCTTC. Translation: CAISEQGSQFF.

This chain connects TRBV11-2 to TRBJ1-2, with D uncertain. The CDR3 sequence is 14 residues long. The germline V and J ends were trimmed by 5 bases and 0 bases, with 10 bases remaining between them. The V gene's germline CDR1 is SGHAT and CDR2 FQNNGV. CDR3 in DNA: TGTGCCAGCAGCCCAGGACTGACTAACTATGGCTACACCTTC. It encodes CASSPGLTNYGYTF.

This clonotype has at least ten counts. The CDR3, as DNA: TGTGCCAGCAGTGTCCAAGAGACCCAGTACTTC. The encoded protein is CASSVQETQYF. This chain uses TRBV2 with TRBJ2-5, with unresolved D. V lost 4 bases, J lost 1 base, and 1 base lay in between. Germline V gene sequence: CDR1 SNHLY, CDR2 FYNNEI. This CDR3 has 11 residues.

The genes are TRBV28 and TRBJ2-7; D is unresolved. The CDR3 totals 12 residues. Trimming shortened V by 10 bases and J by 0 bases, and 10 bases separated the two germline ends. Germline V CDR1 and CDR2: MDHEN, SYDVKM. CDR3 bases: TGTGCCACCCCTCGGGTCTCCTACGAGCAGTACTTC. This encodes CATPRVSYEQYF. Using reference TRBV28 and TRBJ2-7 for the parts outside the CDR3, the full variable domain is DVKVTQSSRYLVKRTGEKVFLECVQDMDHENMFWYRQDPGLGLRLIYFSYDVKMKEKGDIPEGYSVSREKKERFSLILESASTNQTSMYLCATPRVSYEQYFGPGTRLTVT.

CDR3 in DNA: TGTGCCAGCTCACCTACTAATCAGGGGGAGACCCAGTACTTC. Translation gives CASSPTNQGETQYF. The gene calls are TRBV18 and TRBJ2-5; D may be TRBD1 (6 bases). V lost 3 bases, J lost 5 bases, and 13 bases lay in between. Looked up from germline, CDR1 is KGHSH and CDR2 is LQKENI. The CDR3 extends over 14 amino acids.

J is TRBJ1-6 and V is TRBV18; D is ambiguous. Germline lookup yields CDR1 KGHSH and CDR2 LQKENI. V was pared by 1 base and J by 5 bases, with 21 bases between. This CDR3 contains 19 residues. The CDR3 DNA reads TGTGCCAGCTCACCACTTTCTTCCCATGTAGCAGTCCATAATTCACCCCTCCACTTT. Translated, it gives CASSPLSSHVAVHNSPLHF.

V is TRBV2 and J is TRBJ2-5; tentatively, D is TRBD2 (5 bases). Trimming took off 2 bases at V and 0 bases at J, with 7 bases between the two ends. The length of the CDR3 is 14 residues. Looked up from germline, CDR1 is SNHLY and CDR2 is FYNNEI. CDR3 amino acids: CASSESLDQETQYF. The CDR3 nucleotides are TGTGCCAGCAGTGAATCACTAGACCAAGAGACCCAGTACTTC.

In this sample, this clonotype turned up once. The gene calls are TRBV15 and TRBJ1-5; D is ambiguous. V lost 0 bases and J lost 6, with 9 bases in between. The germline CDR1 and CDR2 sequences are LNHNV and YYDKDF (reference sequence). The CDR3 totals 14 residues. CDR3 DNA: TGTGCCACCAGCAGAGATTGGGTAGGTCAGCCCCAGCATTTT. Protein sequence: CATSRDWVGQPQHF.

The J gene is TRBJ1-1, the V gene TRBV5-1; 9 bases map to TRBD1. Germline V CDR1 and CDR2: SGHRS, YFSETQ. The length of the CDR3 is 15 residues. V was clipped by 0 bases and J by 8 bases; unmatched bases: 8. The chain's CDR3 is CASSLGPQGAREAFF. In nucleotides, the CDR3 is TGCGCCAGCAGCTTGGGCCCACAGGGGGCGCGGGAAGCTTTCTTT.

The CDR3 protein is CSALKTTGTGQRLGNQPQHF. In DNA form, the CDR3 reads TGCAGTGCTCTTAAGACGACCGGGACAGGGCAGCGTCTAGGCAATCAGCCCCAGCATTTT. This sequence joins TRBV20-1 and TRBJ1-5; 9 nucleotides agree with TRBD1. Per the germline V gene, CDR1 is DFQATT and CDR2 is SNEGSKA (reference sequence). Losses at the gene ends were 5 bases for V and 2 bases for J; bases not matched to a gene: 22. The CDR3 loop spans 20 amino acids.

The rearrangement joins TRBV5-4 to TRBJ1-3; maybe TRBD1 (5 bases). Deletions cut 3 bases from V and 1 base from J, with 17 bases between. This CDR3 is 17 amino acids long. Germline CDR1 and CDR2: SGHNT and YYREEE (reference sequence). CDR3: CASSSGPGRRSGNTIYF. In DNA, the CDR3 is TGTGCCAGCAGCTCCGGGCCAGGGAGGAGGTCTGGAAACACCATATATTTT.

The V call is TRBV7-6, the J call TRBJ2-5; D unresolved. Germline CDR1 is SGHVS and CDR2 is FNYEAQ. V was trimmed by 4 bases and J by 4 bases, leaving 16 bases between them. The CDR3 totals 15 residues. CDR3 residues: CASSWVSKVGETQYF. The CDR3 nucleotides read TGTGCCAGCAGCTGGGTCAGCAAGGTCGGAGAGACCCAGTACTTC.